The following is a T cell receptor (beta chain) sequence with its context. The target antigen is unknown. This table comes from immunoSEQ multiplex PCR, and its TCRdb copy is limited to in-frame clones, with some not included. Seen here are some 96,000 clones, 75% to 90% observed once, and the top ten hold approximately 5.7%. The record originates from a study of identifying expanded T cells in peripheral blood. General study results and limits: Approximately 1.1 clones differed between technical replicates, versus around 15 and 18 over time. Variance in clone template counts between approximately two-week samples significantly increased with total template count across all healthy donors.

V gave up 9 bases and J gave up 1 base; unmatched junction bases: 12. Germline V gene data show CDR1 as SNHLY and CDR2 as FYNNEI. The length of the CDR3 is 15 residues. No infections or other immune events were documented during collection. The sequence derives from a person aged 18-69 years in good health. What was sequenced was blood. The J gene is TRBJ2-7, the V gene TRBV2; 7 bases agree with TRBD1. CDR3 sequence: CASDSGDSSSYEQYF. The CDR3 bases are TGTGCCAGTGATTCAGGGGACAGTTCATCCTACGAGCAGTACTTC.